This TCR beta chain was documented in a study of blood T cell repertoires in COVID-19. Original processing notes: The assay estimated nucleated cells by amplifying reference gene primers. Produced via immunoSEQ multiplex PCR; TCRdb's table is partial and in-frame only. The V and J calls and the clone size are those of that table, but D and trimming were determined from the DNA. The sample carries roughly 120,000 clones, about 87% recorded once. CDR3 size: 16 residues. The J segment lost 5 bases and the V segment lost 4 bases, leaving 8 bases of the junction unmatched. Looked up from germline, CDR1 is SEHNR and CDR2 is FQNEAQ (reference sequence).

The sample comprised peripheral blood. J is TRBJ1-1 and V is TRBV7-9, with 12 bases fitting TRBD1. The receptor's source is a woman between 50 and 59 years old with acute or convalescent COVID-19. The CDR3 region has the DNA TGTGCCAGCAGCTCCACCGGGACAGGGGGCGGGACTGAAGCTTTCTTT. Protein sequence: CASSSTGTGGGTEAFF. The full variable domain, in which reference TRBV7-9 and TRBJ1-1 provide the parts outside the CDR3, is DTGVSQNPRHKITKRGQNVTFRCDPISEHNRLYWYRQTLGQGPEFLTYFQNEAQLEKSRLLSDRFSAERPKGSFSTLEIQRTEQGDSAMYLCASSSTGTGGGTEAFFGQGTRLTVV.